These 5 T cell receptor beta chains were all obtained from the same sample, sequenced in a study of blood T cell repertoires in COVID-19 (dated by TCRdb to the early 2020s). Library generation was performed with the immunoSEQ multiplex PCR assay. As stored in TCRdb, this immuneACCESS dataset retains in-frame rearrangements with V and J assigned. A fraction of the clones does not appear; measured against another copy, unresolved V genes explain less than half of the discrepancy, and the remainder lacks a known reason. The sample table lists about 220,000 clones, 70% to 85% of them with a count of one. Clones ranked in the top ten supply 15% of the sample. The specimen sequenced was PBMCs or T cells enriched from blood (not recorded which). The receptors here all came from a middle-aged man who had recovered from COVID-19.

CDR3 residues: CASSYLGEGMGYTF. CDR3 DNA sequence: TGTGCCAGCAGTTACCTCGGTGAGGGTATGGGCTACACCTTC. This rearrangement joins TRBV6-2 or TRBV6-3 to TRBJ1-2, with D uncertain. Looked up from germline, CDR1 is MNHEY and CDR2 is SVGEGT. Deletions cut 2 bases from V and 8 bases from J, with 15 bases between. The CDR3 consists of 14 residues.

On this clone: Other DNA sequences in the same sample also yield this CDR3. The rearrangement joins TRBV5-6 to TRBJ1-2; D is possibly TRBD1 (5 bases). The germline V and J ends were trimmed by 0 bases and 5 bases, with 8 bases remaining between them. This CDR3 is built from 13 residues. Germline V gives CDR1 SGHDT, CDR2 YYEEEE. The CDR3 sequence is CASSLAGGYGYTF. The CDR3 DNA is TGTGCCAGCAGCTTGGCCGGGGGATATGGCTACACCTTC.

The J gene is TRBJ2-3, the V gene TRBV7-8; 9 bases fit TRBD2. There are 15 residues in the CDR3. V lost 5 bases and J lost 1; bases outside the gene matches: 4. Germline-derived CDR1 and CDR2 are SGHVS and FQNEAQ. The CDR3: CASSPVAGGTDTQYF. Written as DNA, the CDR3 is TGTGCCAGCAGCCCTGTAGCGGGGGGCACAGATACGCAGTATTTT.

V and J are TRBV18 and TRBJ1-1, with no clear D. Deletions cut 2 bases from V and 5 bases from J, with 9 bases between. This CDR3 has 13 residues. Looked up from germline, CDR1 is KGHSH and CDR2 is LQKENI. CDR3 bases: TGTGCCAGCTCACCAGGCTCACATACTGAAGCTTTCTTT. It specifies CASSPGSHTEAFF.

The CDR3 is CASSFTGGISTGELFF. DNA for the CDR3: TGTGCCAGCAGCTTCACAGGGGGAATCAGCACCGGGGAGCTGTTTTTT. V gene TRBV11-2 combines with J gene TRBJ2-2, with 8 bases aligning to TRBD1. Per germline, CDR1 SGHAT and CDR2 FQNNGV. The length of the CDR3 is 16 residues. V trimming: 3 bases; J trimming: 4 bases; junction bases outside the gene matches: 7. Complete variable domain (other parts from reference TRBV11-2 and TRBJ2-2): EAGVAQSPRYKIIEKRQSVAFWCNPISGHATLYWYQQILGQGPKLLIQFQNNGVVDDSQLPKDRFSAERLKGVDSTLKIQPAKLEDSAVYLCASSFTGGISTGELFFGEGSRLTVL.